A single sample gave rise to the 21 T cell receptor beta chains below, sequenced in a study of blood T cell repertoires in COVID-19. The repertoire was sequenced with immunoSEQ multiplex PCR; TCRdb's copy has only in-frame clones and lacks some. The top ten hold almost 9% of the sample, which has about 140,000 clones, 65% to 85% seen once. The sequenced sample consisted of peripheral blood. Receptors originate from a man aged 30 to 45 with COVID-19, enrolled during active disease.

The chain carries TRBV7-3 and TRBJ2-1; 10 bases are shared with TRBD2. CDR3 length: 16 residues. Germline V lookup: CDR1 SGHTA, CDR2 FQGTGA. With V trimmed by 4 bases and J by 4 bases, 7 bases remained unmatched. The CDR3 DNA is TGTGCCAGCAGCTCCGGGACTAGCGTTGGGTACAATGAGCAGTTCTTC. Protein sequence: CASSSGTSVGYNEQFF.

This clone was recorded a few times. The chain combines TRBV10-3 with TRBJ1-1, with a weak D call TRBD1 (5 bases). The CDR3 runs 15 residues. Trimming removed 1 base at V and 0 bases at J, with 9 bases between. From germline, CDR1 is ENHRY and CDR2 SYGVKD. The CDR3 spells CAISEWGGMNTEAFF. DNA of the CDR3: TGTGCCATCAGTGAGTGGGGGGGAATGAACACTGAAGCTTTCTTT.

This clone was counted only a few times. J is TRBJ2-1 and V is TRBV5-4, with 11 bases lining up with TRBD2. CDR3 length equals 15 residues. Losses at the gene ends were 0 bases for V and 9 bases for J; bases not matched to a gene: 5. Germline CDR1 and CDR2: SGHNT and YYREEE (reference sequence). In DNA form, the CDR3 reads TGTGCCAGCAGCTTGGTAGCGGGAGGGCCGGGTGAGCAGTTCTTC. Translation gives CASSLVAGGPGEQFF. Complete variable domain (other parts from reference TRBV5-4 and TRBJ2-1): ETGVTQSPTHLIKTRGQQVTLRCSSQSGHNTVSWYQQALGQGPQFIFQYYREEENGRGNFPPRFSGLQFPNYSSELNVNALELDDSALYLCASSLVAGGPGEQFFGPGTRLTVL.

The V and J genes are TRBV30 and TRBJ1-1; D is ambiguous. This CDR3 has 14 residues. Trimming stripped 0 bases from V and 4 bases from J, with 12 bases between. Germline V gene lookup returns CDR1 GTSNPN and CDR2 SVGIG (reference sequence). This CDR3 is CAWSVPLPSTEAFF. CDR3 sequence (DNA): TGTGCCTGGAGTGTACCTCTCCCGAGCACTGAAGCTTTCTTT.

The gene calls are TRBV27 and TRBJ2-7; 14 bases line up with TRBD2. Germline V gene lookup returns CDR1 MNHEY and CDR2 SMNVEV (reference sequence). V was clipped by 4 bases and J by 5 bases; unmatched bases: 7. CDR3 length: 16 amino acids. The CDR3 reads CASSSGTSGSIHEQYF. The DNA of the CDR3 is TGTGCCAGCAGTTCAGGGACTAGCGGGAGTATCCACGAGCAGTACTTC.

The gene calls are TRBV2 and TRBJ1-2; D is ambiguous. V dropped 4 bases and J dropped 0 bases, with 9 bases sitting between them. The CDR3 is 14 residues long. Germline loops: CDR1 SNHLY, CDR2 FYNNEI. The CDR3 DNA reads TGTGCCAGCAGTGTCACACAAACTAACTATGGCTACACCTTC. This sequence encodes CASSVTQTNYGYTF.

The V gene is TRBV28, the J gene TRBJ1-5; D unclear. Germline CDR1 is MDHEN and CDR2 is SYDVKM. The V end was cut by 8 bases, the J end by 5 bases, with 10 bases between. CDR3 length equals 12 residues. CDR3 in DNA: TGTGCCAGCGGCAAAAGTCATCAGCCCCAGCATTTT. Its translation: CASGKSHQPQHF.

The CDR3 DNA follows: TGTGCCAGCAGCCAAGCTCGGGGATTCAGGGGCTACACCTTC. Encoded protein: CASSQARGFRGYTF. The chain joins TRBV4-2 to TRBJ1-2; no reliable D call. The CDR3 runs 14 residues. Germline CDR1 LGHNA, CDR2 YNFKEQ. The V end lost 1 base, the J end lost 8 bases, and 14 bases lay between the germline ends.

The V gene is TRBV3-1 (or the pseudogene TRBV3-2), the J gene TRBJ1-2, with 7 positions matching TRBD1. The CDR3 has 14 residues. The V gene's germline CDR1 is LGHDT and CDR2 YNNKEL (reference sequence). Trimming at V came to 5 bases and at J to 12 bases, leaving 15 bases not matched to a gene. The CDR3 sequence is CASSSRTGWLDHTF. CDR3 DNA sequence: TGTGCCAGCAGCTCACGGACAGGCTGGTTAGATCACACCTTC.

The CDR3 nucleotides read TGTGCCAGCAGCTTAGCGTACGGACAGACCTACGAGCAGTACTTC. This codes for CASSLAYGQTYEQYF. This chain joins TRBV11-2 and TRBJ2-7; tentative D call: TRBD1 (6 bases). V shed 1 base and J shed 2 bases, with 12 bases lying between them. This CDR3 has 15 amino acids. Germline CDR1 reads SGHAT; CDR2 reads FQNNGV.

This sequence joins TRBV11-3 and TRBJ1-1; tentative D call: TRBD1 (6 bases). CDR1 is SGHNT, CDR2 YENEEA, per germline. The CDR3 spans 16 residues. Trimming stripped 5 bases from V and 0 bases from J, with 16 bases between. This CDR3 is CASSPHRVSMNTEAFF. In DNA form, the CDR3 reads TGTGCCAGCAGCCCCCACAGGGTTAGCATGAACACTGAAGCTTTCTTT.

This CDR3 reads CASSLGDSSNEKLFF. The CDR3 nucleotides are TGCGCCAGCAGCTTGGGGGACAGCTCCAACGAAAAACTGTTTTTT. The chain combines TRBV5-1 with TRBJ1-4; 7 bases agree with TRBD1. Germline-derived CDR1 and CDR2 are SGHRS and YFSETQ. The length of the CDR3 is 15 residues. Trimming removed 0 bases from V and 8 bases from J; junction bases left unmatched: 7.

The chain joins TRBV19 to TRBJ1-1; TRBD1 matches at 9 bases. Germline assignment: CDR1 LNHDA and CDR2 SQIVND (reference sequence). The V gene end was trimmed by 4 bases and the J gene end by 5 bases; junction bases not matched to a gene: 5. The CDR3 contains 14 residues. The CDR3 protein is CASSTQGARTEAFF. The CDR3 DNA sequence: TGTGCCAGTAGTACACAGGGGGCCAGGACTGAAGCTTTCTTT.

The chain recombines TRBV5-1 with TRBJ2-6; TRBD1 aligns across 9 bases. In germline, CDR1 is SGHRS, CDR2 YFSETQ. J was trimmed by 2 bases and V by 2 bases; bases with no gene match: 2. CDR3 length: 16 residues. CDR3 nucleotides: TGCGCCAGCAGCTTAACAGGGGGCGCTGGGGCCAACGTCCTGACTTTC. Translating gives CASSLTGGAGANVLTF.

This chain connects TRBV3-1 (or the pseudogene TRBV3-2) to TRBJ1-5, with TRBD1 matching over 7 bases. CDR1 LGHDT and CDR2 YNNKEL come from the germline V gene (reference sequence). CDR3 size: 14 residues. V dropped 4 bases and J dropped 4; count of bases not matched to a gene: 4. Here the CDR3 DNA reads TGTGCCAGCAGCCGCCAGGGGGGAAATCAGCCCCAGCATTTT. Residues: CASSRQGGNQPQHF.

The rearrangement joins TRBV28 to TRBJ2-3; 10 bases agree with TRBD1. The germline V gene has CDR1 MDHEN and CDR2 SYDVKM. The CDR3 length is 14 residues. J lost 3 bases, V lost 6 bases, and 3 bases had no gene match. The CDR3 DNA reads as TGTGCCAGCAGGCGACAGGGGGCAACAGATACGCAGTATTTT. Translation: CASRRQGATDTQYF. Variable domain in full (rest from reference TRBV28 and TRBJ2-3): DVKVTQSSRYLVKRTGEKVFLECVQDMDHENMFWYRQDPGLGLRLIYFSYDVKMKEKGDIPEGYSVSREKKERFSLILESASTNQTSMYLCASRRQGATDTQYFGPGTRLTVL.

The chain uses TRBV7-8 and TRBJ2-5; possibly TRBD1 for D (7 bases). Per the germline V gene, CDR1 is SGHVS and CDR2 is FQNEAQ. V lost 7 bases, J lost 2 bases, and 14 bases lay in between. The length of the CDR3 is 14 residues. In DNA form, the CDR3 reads TGTGCCAGCACCCCGACAGGGACTCAAGAGACCCAGTACTTC. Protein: CASTPTGTQETQYF.

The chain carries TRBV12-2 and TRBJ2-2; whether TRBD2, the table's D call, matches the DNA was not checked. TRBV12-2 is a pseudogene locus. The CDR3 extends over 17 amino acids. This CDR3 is CASRLARKGGRNGELFF. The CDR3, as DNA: TGTGCAAGTCGCTTAGCGAGGAAGGGGGGGCGAAACGGGGAGCTGTTTTTT.

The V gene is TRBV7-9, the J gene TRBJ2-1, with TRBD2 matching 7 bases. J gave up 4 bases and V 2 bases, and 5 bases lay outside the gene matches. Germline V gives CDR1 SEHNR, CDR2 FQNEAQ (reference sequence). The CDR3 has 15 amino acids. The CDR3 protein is CASSLSSSGYNEQFF. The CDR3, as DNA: TGTGCCAGCAGCTTATCGTCTAGCGGATACAATGAGCAGTTCTTC.

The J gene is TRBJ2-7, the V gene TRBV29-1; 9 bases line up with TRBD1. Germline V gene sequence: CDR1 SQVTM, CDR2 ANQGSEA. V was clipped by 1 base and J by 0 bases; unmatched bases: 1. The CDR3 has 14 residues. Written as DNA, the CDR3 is TGCAGCGTTGAAGGGGGACAGGGCTCCTACGAGCAGTACTTC. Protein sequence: CSVEGGQGSYEQYF.

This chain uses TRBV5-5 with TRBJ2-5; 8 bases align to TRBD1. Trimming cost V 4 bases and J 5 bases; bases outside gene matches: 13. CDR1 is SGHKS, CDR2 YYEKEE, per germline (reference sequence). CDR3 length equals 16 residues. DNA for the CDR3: TGTGCCAGCAGCCCCCGACAGGGGTTTATAGGGGAGACCCAGTACTTC. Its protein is CASSPRQGFIGETQYF.